This T cell receptor beta chain was identified during a study of regulatory T cells in long-lasting Graves disease. Study outcomes and limitations: Persistent disease preferred TRBV28, TRBJ1-2 and TRBJ2-5.

This clonotype has a handful of counts. Its antigen is currently unknown. Relying on iRepertoire HTBI primers and Arm-PCR of CDR3 regions, the team built TCR beta libraries. TCRdb fed the multiplex PCR reads into MiXCR, producing one record per CDR3 protein. The table has roughly 360,000 distinct CDR3 sequences, roughly 12% seen once; the top ten hold about 20%. The germline CDR1 and CDR2 sequences are ENHRY and SYGVKD. The V and J ends lost 3 bases and 5 bases respectively, with 16 bases between them. The length of the CDR3 is 15 residues. Regarding time point: newly diagnosed GD, antithyroid drugs for less than 3 months. The TCR library was prepared using RNA isolated from PBMCs. This sample was also put to use in a study of T cells in Graves' hyperthyroidism and ophthalmopathy. This second report adds: Graves' hyperthyroidism was deemed stable given no ophthalmopathy progression within 18 months. Diagnostic decisions used clinical symptoms, serum thyroxine and TRAb, thyroid ultrasound and orbital computed tomography. A first-round RT-PCR of the TCR CDR3 used the HTBI primer set.

The TCR was taken from a woman younger than 35 with Graves disease. The sequences come from peripheral blood mononuclear cells (PBMCs), collected at new diagnosis, from a patient treated with antithyroid drugs. This sequence joins TRBV10-3 and TRBJ2-5; unclear D gene. CDR3 loop: CAISDRKVGTETQYF. The CDR3 bases are TGTGCCATCAGTGATCGGAAGGTGGGCACGGAGACCCAGTACTTC.